The clone carrying this T cell receptor beta chain was seen only once. Assay used: immunoSEQ multiplex PCR; TCRdb lists only in-frame clones, some missing. The sample shows over 2 million clones, around 93% of them seen only once. The CDR3 has 16 residues. The V end was cut by 1 base, the J end by 5 bases, with 16 bases between. Germline assignment: CDR1 SGHRS and CDR2 YFSETQ. These data are taken from a study of shared clonotypes between healthy human individuals. Sequencing was performed on naive CD4+ T cells from PBMCs. Subset here: CD45RA+ positively selected. The chain combines TRBV5-1 with TRBJ2-1; unclear D gene. The sequence derives from a man between 18 and 35 years old in good health. Some clones in this sample may be carry-over from other donors' samples. The CDR3 spells CASSLLGPLGDNEQFF. CDR3 coding DNA: TGCGCCAGCAGCTTGTTAGGGCCCCTTGGGGACAATGAGCAGTTCTTC.